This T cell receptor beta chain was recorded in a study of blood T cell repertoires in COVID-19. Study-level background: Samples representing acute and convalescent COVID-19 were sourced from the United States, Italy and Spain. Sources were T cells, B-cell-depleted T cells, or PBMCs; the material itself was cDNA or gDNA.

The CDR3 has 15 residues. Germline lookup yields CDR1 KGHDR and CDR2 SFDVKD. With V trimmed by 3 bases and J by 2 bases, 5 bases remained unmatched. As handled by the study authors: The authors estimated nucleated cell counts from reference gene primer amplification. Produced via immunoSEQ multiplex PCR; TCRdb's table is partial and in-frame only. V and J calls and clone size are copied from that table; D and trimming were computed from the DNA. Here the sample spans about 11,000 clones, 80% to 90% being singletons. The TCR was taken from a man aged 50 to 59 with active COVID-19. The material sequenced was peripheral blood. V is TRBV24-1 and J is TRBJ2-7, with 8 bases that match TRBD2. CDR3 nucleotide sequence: TGTGCCACCAGTGATAGCGGGAGCCGGCCCTACGAGCAGTACTTC. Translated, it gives CATSDSGSRPYEQYF.